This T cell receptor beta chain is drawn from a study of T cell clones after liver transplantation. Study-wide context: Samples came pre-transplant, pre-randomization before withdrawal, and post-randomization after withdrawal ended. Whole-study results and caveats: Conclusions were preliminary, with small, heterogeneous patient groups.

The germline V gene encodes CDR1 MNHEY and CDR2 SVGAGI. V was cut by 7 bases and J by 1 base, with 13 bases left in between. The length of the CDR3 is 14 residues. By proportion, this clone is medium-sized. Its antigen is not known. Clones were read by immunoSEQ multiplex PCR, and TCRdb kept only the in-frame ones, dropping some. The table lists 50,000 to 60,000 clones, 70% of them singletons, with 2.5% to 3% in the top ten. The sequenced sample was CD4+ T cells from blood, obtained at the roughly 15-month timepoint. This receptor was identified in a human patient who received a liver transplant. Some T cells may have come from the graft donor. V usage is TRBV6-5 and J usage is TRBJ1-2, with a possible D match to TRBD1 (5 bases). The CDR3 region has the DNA TGTGCCAGCATGGGAAGGGGCCTTAACTATGGCTACACCTTC. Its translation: CASMGRGLNYGYTF.